This passage covers 21 T cell receptor beta chains from one sample sequenced in a study of shared clonotypes between healthy human individuals. Sequencing was performed with immunoSEQ multiplex PCR; in TCRdb, only in-frame clones are kept and a portion is missing. The data contain 2 million to 2.5 million clones, about 94% of them seen just once; the ten biggest clones take up approximately 0.13%. The specimen sequenced was naive CD4+ T cells sorted from blood. Regarding subset: CD45RA+ positively selected. These receptors came from a man aged 18 to 35 in good health.

The V call is TRBV9, the J call TRBJ1-3; D may be TRBD1 (6 bases). The germline V and J ends were trimmed by 3 bases and 1 base, with 17 bases remaining between them. Germline V CDR1 and CDR2: SGDLS, YYNGEE. CDR3 length: 17 amino acids. Here the CDR3 DNA reads TGTGCCAGCAGCGGACCTCTTACGGGGGCATCTGGAAACACCATATATTTT. Translated: CASSGPLTGASGNTIYF. Full variable domain (remainder filled in from reference TRBV9 and TRBJ1-3): DSGVTQTPKHLITATGQRVTLRCSPRSGDLSVYWYQQSLDQGLQFLIQYYNGEERAKGNILERFSAQQFPDLHSELNLSSLELGDSALYFCASSGPLTGASGNTIYFGEGSWLTVV.

V gene TRBV30 combines with J gene TRBJ1-2, with 10 positions matching TRBD1. This CDR3 is built from 13 residues. Per the germline V gene, CDR1 is GTSNPN and CDR2 is SVGIG (reference sequence). Germline trimming cut 5 bases from V and 8 bases from J; bases unmatched to any gene: 8. CDR3 nucleotide sequence: TGTGCCTGGGGACAGGGGGTTGTAAGAGGCTACACCTTC. Amino acids: CAWGQGVVRGYTF. The whole variable domain, remainder taken from reference TRBV30 and TRBJ1-2, is SQTIHQWPATLVQPVGSPLSLECTVEGTSNPNLYWYRQAAGRGLQLLFYSVGIGQISSEVPQNLSASRPQDRQFILSSKKLLLSDSGFYLCAWGQGVVRGYTFGSGTRLTVV.

As to this clone: The sample holds other DNA sequences that translate to the same CDR3. V is TRBV30 and J is TRBJ2-1, with D tentatively TRBD2 (5 bases). The CDR3 covers 12 residues. CDR1 is GTSNPN and CDR2 is SVGIG in the germline V gene (reference sequence). The V end was cut by 0 bases, the J end by 10 bases, with 10 bases between. CDR3 loop: CAWSVTGNEQFF. Written as DNA, the CDR3 is TGTGCCTGGAGTGTGACGGGGAACGAGCAGTTCTTC.

The rearrangement uses TRBV7-8 and TRBJ1-4; unclear D gene. The CDR3 runs to 14 residues. V lost 5 bases, J lost 8 bases, and 15 bases lay in between. Per the germline V gene, CDR1 is SGHVS and CDR2 is FQNEAQ. The CDR3 is CASSPVRGEEKLFF. The CDR3 DNA reads TGTGCCAGCAGCCCAGTGAGAGGAGAGGAAAAACTGTTTTTT. The full variable domain, completed using reference TRBV7-8 and TRBJ1-4, is GAGVSQSPRYKVAKRGQDVALRCDPISGHVSLFWYQQALGQGPEFLTYFQNEAQLDKSGLPSDRFFAERPEGSVSTLKIQRTQQEDSAVYLCASSPVRGEEKLFFGSGTQLSVL.

The V gene is TRBV7-2, the J gene TRBJ1-5, with 9 bases identical to TRBD1. Germline trimming cut 5 bases from V and 4 bases from J; bases unmatched to any gene: 6. Per the germline V gene, CDR1 is SGHTA and CDR2 is FQGNSA. The CDR3 runs to 15 residues. CDR3: CASSPGQGPNQPQHF. The CDR3 DNA sequence: TGTGCCAGCAGCCCGGGACAGGGTCCGAATCAGCCCCAGCATTTT.

This chain connects TRBV6-5 to TRBJ1-2, with 8 bases aligning to TRBD1. Germline-derived CDR1 and CDR2 are MNHEY and SVGAGI. After removal of 5 bases from V and 8 bases from J, the junction contained 1 base not matched to a gene. The length of the CDR3 is 11 residues. CDR3 in DNA: TGTGCCAGCAGTACAGGGGGGGGCTACACCTTC. Protein: CASSTGGGYTF.

V and J are TRBV2 and TRBJ1-6; TRBD1 is a possible D gene (5 bases). The CDR3 spans 15 residues. Germline V gene data show CDR1 as SNHLY and CDR2 as FYNNEI. Trimming cost V 6 bases and J 3 bases, with 12 bases left between them. CDR3 sequence: CASREGRVYNSPLHF. In DNA form, the CDR3 reads TGTGCCAGCAGGGAGGGGAGGGTCTATAATTCACCCCTCCACTTT.

V usage is TRBV5-4 and J usage is TRBJ2-7; D uncertain. This CDR3 has 14 amino acids. CDR1 and CDR2 from the germline V gene are SGHNT and YYREEE (reference sequence). V lost 4 bases and J lost 2, with 13 bases in between. DNA of the CDR3: TGTGCCAGCAGCATCGACAAGTTTACCTACGAGCAGTACTTC. This gives the protein CASSIDKFTYEQYF. The full variable domain, its missing parts supplied by reference TRBV5-4 and TRBJ2-7, is ETGVTQSPTHLIKTRGQQVTLRCSSQSGHNTVSWYQQALGQGPQFIFQYYREEENGRGNFPPRFSGLQFPNYSSELNVNALELDDSALYLCASSIDKFTYEQYFGPGTRLTVT.

A note on this clone: This sample includes further DNA sequences coding for the same CDR3. The rearrangement joins TRBV5-1 to TRBJ2-3; weak D call: TRBD1 (6 bases). Trimming stripped 3 bases from V and 0 bases from J, with 8 bases between. This CDR3 has 14 residues. The germline V gene encodes CDR1 SGHRS and CDR2 YFSETQ. CDR3 sequence reads: CASSSGQSTDTQYF. The CDR3 region has the DNA TGCGCCAGCAGCTCCGGACAGAGCACAGATACGCAGTATTTT.

The rearrangement joins TRBV6-5 to TRBJ1-5; TRBD1 is a possible D gene (6 bases). Trimming took off 5 bases at V and 7 bases at J, with 18 bases between the two ends. The CDR3 length is 15 residues. Germline V CDR1 and CDR2: MNHEY, SVGAGI. The CDR3 DNA sequence: TGTGCCAGCAGTCCCCTGGGGGGGGCTGACCAGCCCCAGCATTTT. Its translation is CASSPLGGADQPQHF.

The chain uses TRBV5-1 and TRBJ2-7; TRBD2 is a possible D gene (5 bases). This CDR3 region has 15 residues. Trimming removed 0 bases at V and 3 bases at J, with 13 bases between. The V gene's germline CDR1 is SGHRS and CDR2 YFSETQ. The DNA for the CDR3 is TGCGCCAGCAGCTTGGCCGTGAGGGCCAACTACGAGCAGTACTTC. This sequence encodes CASSLAVRANYEQYF.

This clone appeared once. The V gene is TRBV9, the J gene TRBJ1-4, with D perhaps TRBD1 (5 bases). V lost 1 base, J lost 7 bases, and 17 bases lay in between. CDR1 and CDR2 (germline): SGDLS, YYNGEE. The CDR3 is 16 residues long. The chain's CDR3 is CASSVMAAAGSEKLFF. Here the CDR3 DNA reads TGTGCCAGCAGCGTAATGGCTGCGGCAGGGAGTGAAAAACTGTTTTTT.

The chain uses TRBV6-6 and TRBJ2-1, with 14 bases identical to TRBD2. This CDR3 has 15 amino acids. Germline assignment: CDR1 MNHNY and CDR2 SVGAGI (reference sequence). Trimming cost V 6 bases and J 9 bases; bases outside gene matches: 7. The CDR3 nucleotides read TGTGCCAGCAGCATTGGGACTAGCGGGAGTGCTGAGCAGTTCTTC. Translated: CASSIGTSGSAEQFF.

Turning to this clone: A much larger clone differs from this one at a single base, so this may be a read error. This sample also contains other DNA sequences that code for the same CDR3. The chain couples TRBV27 to TRBJ2-7; no clear D. V shed 6 bases and J shed 0 bases, with 3 bases lying between them. Germline V gene sequence: CDR1 MNHEY, CDR2 SMNVEV (reference sequence). The CDR3 covers 11 residues. The CDR3 sequence: CASSSSYEQYF. The CDR3, as DNA: TGTGCCAGCAGCTCCTCCTACGAGCAGTACTTC.

V usage is TRBV6-5 and J usage is TRBJ1-1, with D possibly being TRBD1 (5 bases). This CDR3 has 14 residues. V was clipped by 2 bases and J by 8 bases, with 15 bases between them. Germline CDR1 and CDR2: MNHEY and SVGAGI. CDR3 nucleotides: TGTGCCAGCAGTTACGTTGGGCAGGGAGCCGAAGCTTTCTTT. It translates to CASSYVGQGAEAFF.

The chain recombines TRBV5-4 with TRBJ2-7, with 9 bases fitting TRBD1. V was clipped by 1 base and J by 5 bases; unmatched bases: 7. This CDR3 spans 15 amino acids. Looked up from germline, CDR1 is SGHNT and CDR2 is YYREEE (reference sequence). The CDR3 DNA reads TGTGCCAGCAGCTTGCCCGGGACAGGGCGGCACGAGCAGTACTTC. It is translated as CASSLPGTGRHEQYF. Based on the CDR3 plus reference TRBV5-4 and TRBJ2-7, the full variable domain is ETGVTQSPTHLIKTRGQQVTLRCSSQSGHNTVSWYQQALGQGPQFIFQYYREEENGRGNFPPRFSGLQFPNYSSELNVNALELDDSALYLCASSLPGTGRHEQYFGPGTRLTVT.

V is TRBV6-1 and J is TRBJ2-2; a possible D gene is TRBD2 (6 bases). Germline CDR1 MNHNS, CDR2 SASEGT. The CDR3 runs 13 residues. The germline V and J ends were trimmed by 6 bases and 9 bases, with 14 bases remaining between them. CDR3 protein: CASREGGSRELFF. For the CDR3, the DNA is TGTGCCAGCAGGGAGGGAGGATCCCGGGAGCTGTTTTTT.

The gene calls are TRBV27 and TRBJ2-3; TRBD1 might be the D (5 bases). Trimming left V 6 bases short and J 5 bases short, with 9 bases between. This CDR3 is 12 amino acids long. Per germline, CDR1 MNHEY and CDR2 SMNVEV (reference sequence). The chain's CDR3 is CASSDSKDTQYF. In nucleotides, the CDR3 is TGTGCCAGCAGCGACAGTAAAGATACGCAGTATTTT.

The chain has TRBV30 and TRBJ2-2; possibly TRBD1 or TRBD2 for D (5 bases each). Trimming pared 6 bases from V and 4 bases from J, leaving 6 bases between. CDR3 length equals 11 residues. Germline loops: CDR1 GTSNPN, CDR2 SVGIG (reference sequence). The CDR3 region is CACGTTGELFF. The CDR3 DNA reads TGTGCCTGCGGGACCACCGGGGAGCTGTTTTTT.

V gene TRBV5-6 combines with J gene TRBJ2-3; D call uncertain. The CDR3 extends over 14 amino acids. Trimming shortened V by 0 bases and J by 5 bases, and 10 bases separated the two germline ends. In germline, CDR1 is SGHDT, CDR2 YYEEEE. CDR3 DNA: TGTGCCAGCAGCTTGGTAGGGTTTGGAGATACGCAGTATTTT. Its protein is CASSLVGFGDTQYF. Filled out from reference TRBV5-6 and TRBJ2-3, the complete variable domain reads DAGVTQSPTHLIKTRGQQVTLRCSPKSGHDTVSWYQQALGQGPQFIFQYYEEEERQRGNFPDRFSGHQFPNYSSELNVNALLLGDSALYLCASSLVGFGDTQYFGPGTRLTVL.

The rearrangement links TRBV19 to TRBJ1-1, with D hard to call. From germline, CDR1 is LNHDA and CDR2 SQIVND (reference sequence). V was pared by 4 bases and J by 1 base, with 10 bases between. This CDR3 spans 14 amino acids. The CDR3 reads CASSRVGPNTEAFF. In DNA, the CDR3 is TGTGCCAGTAGTAGGGTAGGACCGAACACTGAAGCTTTCTTT.